This TCR beta chain was recovered during a study of T cell responses to AZD1222 COVID-19 vaccine. TCRdb's copy holds only in-frame clones and misses some; the assay was immunoSEQ multiplex PCR. Among approximately 93,000 clones, about 91% were seen once, and the ten largest hold approximately 5%. As regards this clone: The target antigen is unknown.

Study-level points and caveats: There were repertoire samples only from the period after the peak T cell response. Baseline seropositivity occurred in only a handful of AZD1222 recipients.

V lost 0 bases to trimming and J lost 5 bases, with 17 bases between them. The CDR3 covers 16 residues. Germline CDR1 SGHKS, CDR2 YYEKEE (reference sequence). The analysis combined second doses at about 4 or about 12 weeks. The sequence derives from an adult who received the AZD1222 COVID-19 vaccine. This chain connects TRBV5-5 to TRBJ1-2; the D is unclear. The sequenced sample was peripheral blood, obtained 28 days after the second AZD1222 dose. The CDR3 bases are TGTGCCAGCAGCTTGGGACGAACCCGGGCCGGGTATGGCTACACCTTC. Its translation is CASSLGRTRAGYGYTF.